There are many counts of the clone carrying this T cell receptor (beta chain). Its target is unknown. The CDR3 is 13 amino acids. Germline V gene data show CDR1 as MGHRA and CDR2 as YSYEKL. The germline V and J ends were trimmed by 2 bases and 1 base, with 5 bases remaining between them. Sequenced by immunoSEQ multiplex PCR; TCRdb stores in-frame clones only, minus some. The sample shows 85,000 to 100,000 clones, approximately 75% of them seen only once. The source of the sample is a study of radiotherapy plus CTLA-4 blockade in lung cancer. Background on the study: An objective response was seen in about a sixth of patients, and disease control in around 31%.

Enrolled patients, whose metastatic non-small-cell lung cancer was chemo-refractory, received focal radiation plus CTLA-4 blockade with ipilimumab. Findings and caveats of the study: The study found tumor-derived TCR clones expanded in blood after radiotherapy plus ipilimumab. Early blood T cell clone changes and increased post-radiation serum interferon-beta were reportedly the strongest response predictors.

This chain links TRBV4-1 with TRBJ1-1; no firm D call. The clonotype originates from a human donor with non-small cell lung cancer that progressed on radiotherapy plus ipilimumab. The sample was peripheral blood, taken from a patient treated with radiotherapy plus ipilimumab. CDR3 bases: TGCGCCAGCAGCCAAAAAGGGAACACTGAAGCTTTCTTT. Translated, it gives CASSQKGNTEAFF.